These T cell receptor beta chains were read from a single sample in a study of beta chain features in type 1 diabetes. The method was immunoSEQ multiplex PCR; TCRdb's version includes in-frame clones alone and lacks a portion of them. The sample holds about 220,000 clones, roughly a tenth seen once. The specimen was central memory CD4+ T cells from blood. These receptors were obtained from a man between 18 and 35 years old in good health. The CDR3 runs from the conserved cysteine through the conserved F or W. The D gene is left open where the match is weak. Clone size, where shown, is once, few, many, or a class for clones that have expanded.

J gene | V gene | clone size | D gene | CDR3 protein | CDR3 DNA
TRBJ1-1 | TRBV15 | many | - | CATSRGQWNTEAFF | TGTGCCACCAGCAGAGGACAGTGGAACACTGAAGCTTTCTTT
TRBJ2-3 | TRBV28 | - | - | CASSSLSGGPTQTQYF | TGTGCCAGCAGTTCCCTAAGCGGCGGCCCCACTCAGACGCAGTATTTT
TRBJ2-3 | TRBV28 | - | - | CASSPRTRPDTQYF | TGTGCCAGCAGTCCAAGGACCCGCCCGGATACGCAGTATTTT
TRBJ2-3 | TRBV6-5 | few | - | CASSYIQDTDTQYF | TGTGCCAGCAGTTACATCCAGGACACAGATACGCAGTATTTT
TRBJ2-3 | TRBV6-1 | - | - | CASSEGQGRNTQYF | TGTGCCAGCAGTGAAGGGCAGGGCCGAAATACGCAGTATTTT
TRBJ2-1 | TRBV5-1 | - | - | CASSLGLASYNEQFF | TGCGCCAGCAGCTTGGGTCTAGCGTCTTACAATGAGCAGTTCTTC
TRBJ1-2 | TRBV6-1 | - | - | CASRPTAIDGYTF | TGTGCCAGCAGGCCGACAGCTATAGATGGCTACACCTTC
TRBJ2-7 | TRBV30 | - | - | CAWSVNSYEQYF | TGTGCCTGGAGTGTAAACAGCTACGAGCAGTACTTC
TRBJ2-7 | TRBV23-1 | - | TRBD1 | CASSQFRQGVRQYF | TGCGCCAGCAGTCAATTCCGACAGGGGGTAAGGCAGTACTTC
TRBJ2-3 | TRBV9 | few | - | CASSVTSPDTQYF | TGTGCCAGCAGCGTAACATCGCCAGATACGCAGTATTTT
TRBJ2-7 | TRBV25-1 | - | TRBD1 | CASSETRTGAYEQYF | TGTGCCAGCAGTGAAACACGGACAGGGGCTTACGAGCAGTACTTC
TRBJ2-7 | TRBV30 | few | - | CAWIQEGRSYF | TGTGCCTGGATTCAAGAGGGGAGGTCGTACTTC
TRBJ2-4 | TRBV11-2 | many | - | CASSLMRDIQYF | TGTGCCAGCAGCCTAATGCGGGACATTCAGTACTTC
TRBJ2-5 | TRBV7-9 | few | - | CASSLAGDQETQYF | TGTGCCAGCAGCTTAGCAGGGGACCAAGAGACCCAGTACTTC
TRBJ2-1 | TRBV5-4 | few | TRBD1 | CASSDRDRYNEQFF | TGTGCCAGCAGCGACCGGGACAGGTACAATGAGCAGTTCTTC
TRBJ2-6 | TRBV7-9 | - | - | CASSPRGGANVLTF | TGTGCCAGCAGCCCCCGGGGGGGGGCCAACGTCCTGACTTTC
TRBJ1-1 | TRBV5-4 | - | TRBD1 | CASSSQGADTEAFF | TGTGCCAGCAGCTCGCAGGGGGCTGACACTGAAGCTTTCTTT
TRBJ2-1 | TRBV2 | many | TRBD2 | CASSEISGGTNEQFF | TGTGCCAGCAGTGAAATTAGCGGGGGAACTAATGAGCAGTTCTTC
TRBJ2-1 | TRBV14 | - | - | CASRWAGAYNEQFF | TGTGCCAGCAGGTGGGCAGGGGCATACAATGAGCAGTTCTTC
TRBJ2-7 | TRBV7-8 | - | TRBD2 | CASSPRTSGRSHEQYF | TGTGCCAGCAGCCCAAGGACTAGCGGGAGGAGTCACGAGCAGTACTTC
TRBJ1-5 | TRBV30 | few | TRBD1 | CAWSVGDSLNQPQHF | TGTGCCTGGAGTGTAGGGGACAGCCTCAATCAGCCCCAGCATTTT
TRBJ1-2 | TRBV18 | - | TRBD1 | CASSPLQGEGYTF | TGTGCCAGCTCACCACTACAGGGGGAAGGCTACACCTTC
TRBJ1-5 | TRBV27 | - | TRBD1 | CATRPGQVWGPQHF | TGTGCCACCCGACCGGGACAGGTCTGGGGGCCCCAGCATTTT
TRBJ2-7 | TRBV28 | few | - | CASSQGAGPPREQYF | TGTGCCAGCTCTCAGGGAGCGGGCCCCCCTCGTGAGCAGTACTTC
TRBJ2-7 | TRBV18 | few | TRBD1 | CASSVTGQNYEQYF | TGTGCCAGCTCAGTGACGGGACAGAACTACGAGCAGTACTTC
TRBJ2-1 | TRBV7-9 | - | TRBD2 | CASSYTARTSGKNEQFF | TGTGCCAGCAGCTACACCGCTAGGACTAGCGGTAAGAATGAGCAGTTCTTC
TRBJ2-7 | TRBV6-5 | few | - | CASSYRNEQYF | TGTGCCAGCAGTTACCGTAACGAGCAGTACTTC
TRBJ1-4 | TRBV6-1 | - | - | CASVEAGNEKLFF | TGTGCCAGCGTAGAGGCAGGGAATGAAAAACTGTTTTTT
TRBJ2-7 | TRBV30 | few | TRBD1 | CAWSRAGTDSYEQYF | TGTGCCTGGAGTCGGGCCGGGACAGACTCCTACGAGCAGTACTTC
TRBJ2-7 | TRBV4-3 | many | TRBD2 | CASSQEIQLAGYDEQYF | TGCGCCAGCAGCCAGGAAATTCAACTAGCGGGATACGACGAGCAGTACTTC
TRBJ2-3 | TRBV30 | - | - | CAWNQNRDTQYF | TGTGCCTGGAACCAAAACCGAGATACGCAGTATTTT
TRBJ2-4 | TRBV10-3 | many | - | CAISDGVAKNIQYF | TGTGCCATCAGTGACGGGGTGGCCAAAAACATTCAGTACTTC